Reported below is one T cell receptor beta chain. This sample was included in a study of identical twins. MiXCR was run by TCRdb on the 5' RACE reads, yielding one entry per CDR3 protein. The sample shows about 280,000 distinct CDR3 sequences, roughly 8.6% of them seen only once. The same data also contributed to another study, on yellow fever vaccine responses in identical twins. That paper adds: Vaccine T cell responses of twins reportedly seemed partly convergent and partly personalized.

The TCR originated in a woman aged 18 to 35 in good health. Material for sequencing was memory (CD45RO+) T cells sorted from blood.

The CDR3 region is CASSLALAGGLADTQYF. The DNA for the CDR3 is TGTGCCAGCAGCTTAGCCCTAGCGGGAGGATTGGCAGATACGCAGTATTTT. The chain is built from TRBV7-2 and TRBJ2-3, with 11 positions matching TRBD2. Germline assignment: CDR1 SGHTA and CDR2 FQGNSA. The V segment lost 0 bases and the J segment 4 bases; nucleotides outside the gene matches: 6. This CDR3 is built from 17 residues.